This entry lists 21 T cell receptor beta chains sequenced from one sample in a study of read filtering for tumor transcriptome and immune sequencing. Molecular barcoded adaptors covering alpha/delta and beta/gamma chains were used on around 370 ng RNA. TCRdb reprocessed the reads via MiXCR and lists one record per CDR3 protein. The sample gives about 57,000 distinct CDR3 sequences, 20% to 25% of which show up once; 17% is in the top ten. Sequenced: a population of CD138-negative cells sorted from bone marrow. Every receptor here comes from a donor at least 40 years old with multiple myeloma.

The table lists this clonotype with many counts. The chain combines TRBV6-5 with TRBJ2-2; D is perhaps TRBD1 or TRBD2 (5 bases each). This CDR3 region has 14 residues. The V gene's germline CDR1 is MNHEY and CDR2 SVGAGI. Trimming left V 5 bases short and J 7 bases short, with 14 bases between. CDR3 nucleotide sequence: TGTGCCAGCAGTGGATGGGGGTGGATCGGGGAGCTGTTTTTT. The encoded protein is CASSGWGWIGELFF.

This clonotype was observed many times. The CDR3 region has the DNA TGTGCCAGCAATACAGGTCTCGACAATCAGCCCCAGCATTTT. It translates to CASNTGLDNQPQHF. V and J are TRBV12-3 or TRBV12-4 and TRBJ1-5, with a tentative D call TRBD1 (5 bases). The germline V and J ends were trimmed by 7 bases and 3 bases, with 13 bases remaining between them. CDR3 size: 14 residues.

Worth noting for this clonotype: As the CDR3 is not closed by the conserved phenylalanine or tryptophan, this likely results from a read error. This chain joins TRBV6-5 and TRBJ2-2, with D maybe TRBD2 (6 bases). Germline CDR1 and CDR2: MNHEY and SVGAGI. The V end lost 5 bases, the J end lost 10 bases, and 14 bases lay between the germline ends. The CDR3 is made up of 13 amino acids. The chain's CDR3 is CASSAGLLMELFS. The CDR3 DNA reads TGTGCCAGCAGTGCCGGACTACTAATGGAGCTGTTTTCT.

This clonotype was detected a few times. J is TRBJ2-2 and V is TRBV7-3, with a weak D call TRBD1 (6 bases). V was pared by 2 bases and J by 4 bases, with 11 bases between. Per the germline V gene, CDR1 is SGHTA and CDR2 is FQGTGA. The CDR3 is 15 residues long. The CDR3 DNA reads TGTGCCAGCAGCTTATGGGGCAGGGGCACCGGGGAGCTGTTTTTT. This encodes CASSLWGRGTGELFF.

This sequence joins TRBV19 and TRBJ2-1, with D tentatively TRBD1 or TRBD2 (5 bases each). Per germline, CDR1 LNHDA and CDR2 SQIVND (reference sequence). The CDR3 length is 11 residues. V was cut by 7 bases and J by 10 bases, with 11 bases left in between. The CDR3 reads CASKVGDEQFF. CDR3 in DNA: TGTGCCAGTAAGGTTGGGGACGAGCAGTTCTTC. Supplemented by reference TRBV19 and TRBJ2-1, the full variable domain reads DGGITQSPKYLFRKEGQNVTLSCEQNLNHDAMYWYRQDPGQGLRLIYYSQIVNDFQKGDIAEGYSVSREKKESFPLTVTSAQKNPTAFYLCASKVGDEQFFGPGTRLTVL.

Ten or more counts support this clonotype. CDR3 region: CAAKPGLAANQETQYF. Written as DNA, the CDR3 is TGCGCCGCGAAACCGGGACTAGCGGCGAACCAAGAGACCCAGTACTTC. This chain connects TRBV5-1 to TRBJ2-5, with 11 bases identical to TRBD2. The V and J ends lost 10 bases and 0 bases, in that order; junction bases with no gene match: 11. This CDR3 has 16 amino acids. Germline CDR1 and CDR2: SGHRS and YFSETQ.

This clonotype was counted between two and nine times. The J gene is TRBJ1-5, the V gene TRBV28; D possibly corresponds to TRBD1 (5 bases). This CDR3 is built from 14 residues. Germline V gives CDR1 MDHEN, CDR2 SYDVKM. V lost 6 bases, J lost 6 bases, and 15 bases lay in between. The CDR3 here is CASSLGGSGQPQHF. CDR3 nucleotide sequence: TGTGCCAGCAGCTTGGGGGGAAGCGGTCAGCCCCAGCATTTT.

About this clonotype: A read error may account for a junction end that differs from germline. CDR3 in DNA: TGCAGTGCCCCGAAAAGGACAGAACCATGTAGCAATCAGCCCCAGCGTTTT. It yields the protein CSAPKRTEPCSNQPQRF. The genes are TRBV20-1 and TRBJ1-5, with D possibly being TRBD1 (6 bases). Germline assignment: CDR1 DFQATT and CDR2 SNEGSKA (reference sequence). The CDR3 loop spans 17 amino acids.

This clonotype was observed at least ten times. CDR3 sequence: CASSPSSSYNSPLHF. As DNA, the CDR3 is TGTGCCAGCAGTCCCTCGAGCTCCTATAATTCACCCCTCCACTTT. The V call is TRBV12-3 or TRBV12-4, the J call TRBJ1-6; D is undetermined. The length of the CDR3 is 15 residues. Trimming removed 5 bases at V and 0 bases at J, with 8 bases between.

This clonotype appeared many times. V is TRBV5-6 and J is TRBJ1-1, with 8 bases aligning to TRBD1. The ends lost 7 bases at V and 6 bases at J; junction bases unmatched: 11. Germline CDR1 is SGHDT and CDR2 is YYEEEE. CDR3 size: 14 residues. CDR3 sequence reads: CASFRGQGFSEAFF. In DNA form, the CDR3 reads TGTGCCAGCTTTCGAGGACAGGGTTTCTCTGAAGCTTTCTTT.

This clonotype showed up just a few times. This chain connects TRBV19 to TRBJ2-2; 7 nucleotides match TRBD2. Losses at the gene ends were 3 bases for V and 9 bases for J; bases not matched to a gene: 4. The CDR3 has 13 residues. Germline CDR1 and CDR2: LNHDA and SQIVND (reference sequence). This CDR3 reads CASSMAGDRELFF. The CDR3 DNA is TGTGCCAGTAGTATGGCGGGGGACCGGGAGCTGTTTTTT.

This clonotype was observed many times. The chain employs TRBV25-1 and TRBJ1-4, with D unresolved. The CDR3 is 15 residues long. CDR1 and CDR2 from the germline V gene are MGHDK and SYGVNS. V shed 4 bases and J shed 0 bases, with 9 bases lying between them. The CDR3 coding sequence is TGTGCCAGCAGTGCCGGGGAGACAACTAATGAAAAACTGTTTTTT. Translating gives CASSAGETTNEKLFF. Using reference TRBV25-1 and TRBJ1-4 for the parts outside the CDR3, the full variable domain is EADIYQTPRYLVIGTGKKITLECSQTMGHDKMYWYQQDPGMELHLIHYSYGVNSTEKGDLSSESTVSRIRTEHFPLTLESARPSHTSQYLCASSAGETTNEKLFFGSGTQLSVL.

In its sample, this clonotype was seen a few times. The chain is built from TRBV6-6 and TRBJ2-5, with D perhaps TRBD1 or TRBD2 (5 bases each). The CDR3 is made up of 14 amino acids. V was pared by 0 bases and J by 5 bases, with 10 bases between. Germline CDR1 reads MNHNY; CDR2 reads SVGAGI (reference sequence). The CDR3 sequence: CASSYSNGAETQYF. In nucleotides, the CDR3 is TGTGCCAGCAGTTACTCGAACGGGGCCGAGACCCAGTACTTC.

The rearrangement joins TRBV12-3 or TRBV12-4 to TRBJ2-3; the match to TRBD2 covers 8 bases. The V gene end was trimmed by 6 bases and the J gene end by 2 bases; junction bases not matched to a gene: 13. The CDR3 covers 17 residues. The CDR3 DNA is TGTGCCAGCAGGTGGGGGTCGGTAGCGGGGCCCACAGATACGCAGTATTTT. It yields the protein CASRWGSVAGPTDTQYF.

This clonotype was recorded at least ten times. V gene TRBV6-5 combines with J gene TRBJ1-1, with no clear D. V was pared by 2 bases and J by 1 base, with 8 bases between. Germline CDR1 reads MNHEY; CDR2 reads SVGAGI. The CDR3 runs to 14 residues. DNA of the CDR3: TGTGCCAGCAGTTACCGGCGGGGGAACACTGAAGCTTTCTTT. It codes for CASSYRRGNTEAFF.

This clonotype was detected many times. J is TRBJ2-7 and V is TRBV27; 9 bases are a match to TRBD2. After removal of 6 bases from V and 0 bases from J, the junction contained 6 bases not matched to a gene. Germline V gives CDR1 MNHEY, CDR2 SMNVEV (reference sequence). This CDR3 contains 15 residues. The CDR3 nucleotides are TGTGCCAGCAGGAACCTAGCGGGGAGCTCCTACGAGCAGTACTTC. The encoded protein is CASRNLAGSSYEQYF.

The table lists this clonotype with many counts. The J gene is TRBJ2-2, the V gene TRBV7-3; D may be TRBD2 (5 bases). CDR1 and CDR2 (germline): SGHTA, FQGTGA. Trimming cost V 8 bases and J 1 base, with 11 bases left between them. This CDR3 is built from 14 residues. CDR3 sequence (DNA): TGTGCCAGCCAAAAGGCGGGGAACACCGGGGAGCTGTTTTTT. This gives the protein CASQKAGNTGELFF. Full variable domain (remainder filled in from reference TRBV7-3 and TRBJ2-2): GAGVSQTPSNKVTEKGKYVELRCDPISGHTALYWYRQSLGQGPEFLIYFQGTGAADDSGLPNDRFFAVRPEGSVSTLKIQRTERGDSAVYLCASQKAGNTGELFFGEGSRLTVL.

In regard to this clonotype: A much larger clone differs from this one at a single base, so this may be a read error. CDR3 coding DNA: TGTGCCAGCAGTTATACCCCAACAAACCCCACCTACAATGAGCAGTTCTTC. Amino acids: CASSYTPTNPTYNEQFF. V gene TRBV6-1 combines with J gene TRBJ2-1; no reliable D call. This CDR3 has 17 residues. Germline loops: CDR1 MNHNS, CDR2 SASEGT. Trimming cost V 5 bases and J 2 bases, with 19 bases left between them.

In the case of this clonotype: A far larger clone lies a single base away; this is likely a read error. In DNA form, the CDR3 reads TGTGCCAGCAGTCCACGACGCGGGGGCGCTTCCTACAATGTGCAGTTCTTC. Translating it yields CASSPRRGGASYNVQFF. The V call is TRBV12-3 or TRBV12-4, the J call TRBJ2-1; a weak D match, TRBD2 (7 bases). The CDR3 is made up of 17 amino acids.

This clonotype appeared a few times. V gene TRBV7-9 combines with J gene TRBJ1-5; D gene uncertain. The CDR3 runs 15 residues. The germline V gene has CDR1 SEHNR and CDR2 FQNEAQ (reference sequence). The V end was cut by 5 bases, the J end by 9 bases, with 20 bases between. The DNA of the CDR3 is TGTGCCAGCAGCCCCCTAGAGGGCCCCGGGCTGCCCCAGCATTTT. This encodes CASSPLEGPGLPQHF.

As for this clonotype: A read error is possible here, since a much larger clone lies one base away. The CDR3: CACSPISQGYQETQYF. CDR3 DNA sequence: TGTGCCTGCAGTCCTATCTCACAGGGCTACCAAGAGACCCAGTACTTC. The chain joins TRBV28 to TRBJ2-5; a weak D match, TRBD1 (6 bases). CDR3 size: 16 residues. The germline V gene has CDR1 MDHEN and CDR2 SYDVKM.